This passage covers 18 T cell receptor beta chains from one sample sequenced in a study of identifying expanded T cells in peripheral blood. Here immunoSEQ multiplex PCR was the method, and the copy in TCRdb shows in-frame clones only, minus some. The table shows 97,000 or so clones, with 88% occurring only once. Sequencing was performed on blood. All receptors come from a person between 18 and 75 years old in good health.

In this sample, this clone turned up once. The chain employs TRBV10-3 and TRBJ2-7; D ambiguous. Germline V lookup: CDR1 ENHRY, CDR2 SYGVKD. This CDR3 has 14 amino acids. V was pared by 6 bases and J by 6 bases, with 18 bases between. The CDR3 is CAIRPQPYSIEQYF. As DNA, the CDR3 is TGTGCCATCAGACCGCAACCTTACTCCATCGAGCAGTACTTC.

This chain connects TRBV15 to TRBJ2-5; 7 nucleotides line up with TRBD2. The CDR3 runs to 16 residues. CDR1 is LNHNV, CDR2 YYDKDF, per germline (reference sequence). J was trimmed by 5 bases and V by 0 bases; bases with no gene match: 9. In DNA, the CDR3 is TGTGCCACCAGCAGAGATAGTGGAGGGCGGGAGGAGACCCAGTACTTC. Translating gives CATSRDSGGREETQYF.

The rearrangement links TRBV15 to TRBJ2-1; D uncertain. The V end lost 1 base, the J end lost 10 bases, and 8 bases lay between the germline ends. This CDR3 spans 12 amino acids. Germline CDR1 reads LNHNV; CDR2 reads YYDKDF (reference sequence). This CDR3 is CATSRVKTEQFF. The CDR3 nucleotides read TGTGCCACCAGCAGAGTTAAGACAGAGCAGTTCTTC.

The V call is TRBV20-1, the J call TRBJ1-1; TRBD1 aligns across 7 bases. The CDR3 sequence is 9 residues long. Germline V lookup: CDR1 DFQATT, CDR2 SNEGSKA (reference sequence). Trimming took 8 bases from V and 10 from J; bases not matched to a gene: 4. The CDR3 bases are TGCAGTATTAGGACAGGAGCTTTCTTT. The encoded protein is CSIRTGAFF.

The chain links TRBV27 to TRBJ1-4, with unresolved D. The germline CDR1 and CDR2 sequences are MNHEY and SMNVEV (reference sequence). The CDR3 runs to 12 residues. Trimming shortened V by 10 bases and J by 4 bases, and 10 bases separated the two germline ends. The chain's CDR3 is CATRTYNEKLFF. The CDR3 DNA reads TGTGCCACTAGGACCTATAATGAAAAACTGTTTTTT. Full variable domain (rest looked up from reference TRBV27 and TRBJ1-4): EAQVTQNPRYLITVTGKKLTVTCSQNMNHEYMSWYRQDPGLGLRQIYYSMNVEVTDKGDVPEGYKVSRKEKRNFPLILESPSPNQTSLYFCATRTYNEKLFFGSGTQLSVL.

The gene calls are TRBV19 and TRBJ1-2, with D perhaps TRBD1 (6 bases). V lost 5 bases, J lost 4 bases, and 11 bases lay in between. The CDR3 totals 13 residues. The germline gives CDR1 LNHDA, CDR2 SQIVND (reference sequence). This CDR3 reads CASSATGTYGYTF. The CDR3 nucleotides read TGTGCCAGTAGTGCAACAGGGACCTATGGCTACACCTTC.

V and J are TRBV30 and TRBJ2-1, with D maybe TRBD2 (6 bases). Per germline, CDR1 GTSNPN and CDR2 SVGIG (reference sequence). The CDR3 has 14 residues. V gave up 3 bases and J gave up 0 bases, with 9 bases separating them. The CDR3 region has the DNA TGTGCCTGGAGGAGAGCGGGCTCCTACAATGAGCAGTTCTTC. It codes for CAWRRAGSYNEQFF.

A word on this clone: Compared with germline, one end of the junction differs, possibly owing to a read error. The V and J genes are TRBV7-9 and TRBJ2-7; D unclear. Germline loops: CDR1 SEHNR, CDR2 FQNEAQ (reference sequence). This CDR3 is built from 11 residues. For the CDR3, the DNA is TGTGCCAGCAGGGCAGGCTACCAGCAGTACTTC. It codes for CASRAGYQQYF.

The CDR3: CASSEGAGANVLTF. The CDR3 region has the DNA TGTGCCAGCAGTGAGGGGGCTGGGGCCAACGTCCTGACTTTC. This chain uses TRBV25-1 with TRBJ2-6; possibly TRBD1 or TRBD2 for D (5 bases each). Per the germline V gene, CDR1 is MGHDK and CDR2 is SYGVNS. With 3 bases removed from V and 2 bases from J, the gap between germline ends came to 5 bases. The CDR3 length is 14 residues.

The gene calls are TRBV19 and TRBJ2-7; D unresolved. This CDR3 has 14 amino acids. The germline V gene encodes CDR1 LNHDA and CDR2 SQIVND (reference sequence). Trimming took 6 bases from V and 0 from J, leaving 12 bases between them. The CDR3 region has the DNA TGTGCCAGTAGCTTGGATGGTGCCTCCTACGAGCAGTACTTC. It specifies CASSLDGASYEQYF.

DNA for the CDR3: TGTGCCAGCTCACACACTGTGTACGAGCAGTACTTC. It is translated as CASSHTVYEQYF. J is TRBJ2-7 and V is TRBV18; D gene ambiguous. CDR1 and CDR2 (germline): KGHSH, LQKENI. Trimming took off 4 bases at V and 4 bases at J, with 8 bases between the two ends. The CDR3 is 12 residues long.

The rearrangement links TRBV6-5 to TRBJ2-7; no reliable D call. CDR1 is MNHEY, CDR2 SVGAGI, per germline. The CDR3 has 15 residues. V shed 0 bases and J shed 5 bases, with 14 bases lying between them. The CDR3 here is CASSYSNQENNEQYF. In nucleotides, the CDR3 is TGTGCCAGCAGTTACTCGAATCAGGAAAACAACGAGCAGTACTTC.

This clone was detected only a few times. The chain joins TRBV27 to TRBJ1-3; TRBD1 matches at 12 bases. The CDR3 has 20 amino acids. Unmatched junction bases numbered 16, after V lost 5 bases and J lost 2 bases. Germline V gene data show CDR1 as MNHEY and CDR2 as SMNVEV (reference sequence). The CDR3 spells CASSPYPGQGAHWTGNTIYF. The CDR3 region has the DNA TGTGCCAGCAGTCCGTATCCGGGACAGGGGGCGCATTGGACTGGAAACACCATATATTTT.

CDR3 in DNA: TGTGCCAGCAGTTTAGCAGGGGTCGAGCAGTACTTC. Its translation: CASSLAGVEQYF. V is TRBV27 and J is TRBJ2-7, with a weak D call TRBD1 (6 bases). Germline loops: CDR1 MNHEY, CDR2 SMNVEV (reference sequence). Trimming took 2 bases from V and 6 from J, leaving 8 bases between them. The CDR3 sequence is 12 residues long.

In its sample, this clone was seen once. CDR3 DNA sequence: TGCAAAATGCGACAGGGGAACGGCTACACCTTC. Residues: CKMRQGNGYTF. The rearrangement joins TRBV20-1 to TRBJ1-2, with TRBD1 matching 8 bases. The germline V gene has CDR1 DFQATT and CDR2 SNEGSKA (reference sequence). There are 11 residues in the CDR3.

The genes are TRBV2 and TRBJ2-5; tentatively, D is TRBD1 (5 bases). V shed 7 bases and J shed 0 bases, with 9 bases lying between them. The CDR3 is made up of 13 amino acids. Per the germline V gene, CDR1 is SNHLY and CDR2 is FYNNEI. The CDR3 coding sequence is TGTGCCAGCACGAGACAGTACCAAGAGACCCAGTACTTC. Protein: CASTRQYQETQYF.

This rearrangement joins TRBV7-3 to TRBJ2-1; TRBD2 aligns across 14 bases. The CDR3 extends over 16 amino acids. V dropped 5 bases and J dropped 7; count of bases not matched to a gene: 7. Germline V CDR1 and CDR2: SGHTA, FQGTGA. CDR3 nucleotide sequence: TGTGCCAGCAGCATGGGACTAGCGGGGGCCGTGAATGAGCAGTTCTTC. This codes for CASSMGLAGAVNEQFF. Supplemented by reference TRBV7-3 and TRBJ2-1, the full variable domain reads GAGVSQTPSNKVTEKGKYVELRCDPISGHTALYWYRQSLGQGPEFLIYFQGTGAADDSGLPNDRFFAVRPEGSVSTLKIQRTERGDSAVYLCASSMGLAGAVNEQFFGPGTRLTVL.

This clone was observed a single time. The chain links TRBV29-1 to TRBJ1-5; D might be TRBD1 (6 bases). CDR1 is SQVTM, CDR2 ANQGSEA, per germline. CDR3 length equals 12 residues. V gave up 6 bases and J gave up 5 bases, with 11 bases separating them. The CDR3 coding sequence is TGCAGCGTAGCAAACAGGGATCAGCCCCAGCATTTT. Translated: CSVANRDQPQHF.